This entry lists 30 T cell receptor beta chains sequenced from one sample in a study of cytomegalovirus exposure and HLA in healthy donors. Researchers ran the PCR with 60 Vbeta and 13 Jbeta primers. The method was immunoSEQ multiplex PCR; TCRdb's version includes in-frame clones alone and lacks a portion of them. The sample has 100,000 to 150,000 clones, roughly 80% seen once; the top ten hold approximately 1.1%. Input material: PBMCs. All receptors derive from a boy aged 5-17 years in good health and CMV-seronegative.

The rearrangement joins TRBV7-9 to TRBJ1-1; D is uncertain. Trimming took 5 bases from V and 3 from J, leaving 10 bases between them. Germline CDR1 is SEHNR and CDR2 is FQNEAQ (reference sequence). CDR3 length: 13 amino acids. CDR3 in DNA: TGTGCCAGCAGCCTTCAACCGGACACTGAAGCTTTCTTT. Residues: CASSLQPDTEAFF. Looking up the rest from reference TRBV7-9 and TRBJ1-1 gives the full variable domain: DTGVSQNPRHKITKRGQNVTFRCDPISEHNRLYWYRQTLGQGPEFLTYFQNEAQLEKSRLLSDRFSAERPKGSFSTLEIQRTEQGDSAMYLCASSLQPDTEAFFGQGTRLTVV.

CDR3 sequence: CASSYSGQGGYEQYF. CDR3 in DNA: TGTGCCAGCAGTTACTCGGGACAGGGCGGCTACGAGCAGTACTTC. The chain joins TRBV6-6 to TRBJ2-7; 9 bases are a match to TRBD1. The ends lost 0 bases at V and 3 bases at J; junction bases unmatched: 3. The CDR3 extends over 15 amino acids. The germline gives CDR1 MNHNY, CDR2 SVGAGI (reference sequence).

The V call is TRBV5-6, the J call TRBJ1-2; D may be TRBD1 (5 bases). The germline CDR1 and CDR2 sequences are SGHDT and YYEEEE. CDR3 length: 15 amino acids. Trimming removed 0 bases from V and 8 bases from J, with 17 bases in between. CDR3 nucleotide sequence: TGTGCCAGCAGCTTGGCGACCCGGGGGGAAAGGGGCTACACCTTC. Its protein product is CASSLATRGERGYTF.

This chain joins TRBV18 and TRBJ1-3; TRBD1 aligns across 7 bases. With V trimmed by 3 bases and J by 8 bases, 4 bases remained unmatched. Germline CDR1 reads KGHSH; CDR2 reads LQKENI. CDR3 size: 13 residues. The chain's CDR3 is CASSPDRQDTIYF. DNA for the CDR3: TGTGCCAGCTCACCGGACAGGCAGGACACCATATATTTT.

The chain couples TRBV15 to TRBJ2-1, with 10 bases lining up with TRBD2. Germline trimming cut 3 bases from V and 6 bases from J; bases unmatched to any gene: 8. The CDR3 extends over 16 amino acids. Per the germline V gene, CDR1 is LNHNV and CDR2 is YYDKDF (reference sequence). The CDR3 region has the DNA TGTGCCACCAGCAGTGCTCTAGCGGGAGTTCTCAATGAGCAGTTCTTC. It codes for CATSSALAGVLNEQFF.

The V and J genes are TRBV4-2 and TRBJ2-3; 7 nucleotides line up with TRBD2. The CDR3 covers 17 residues. Germline CDR1 reads LGHNA; CDR2 reads YNFKEQ. V lost 0 bases and J lost 1; bases outside the gene matches: 7. The CDR3 DNA follows: TGTGCCAGCAGCCAAGATCGCCTAGCGGAAGGCACAGATACGCAGTATTTT. Its protein is CASSQDRLAEGTDTQYF.

The chain is built from TRBV7-2 and TRBJ1-5, with 7 bases lining up with TRBD1. The trim removed 5 bases at V and 6 bases at J, leaving 10 bases unmatched. The CDR3 has 15 residues. The germline CDR1 and CDR2 sequences are SGHTA and FQGNSA. The CDR3 reads CASSIAGGLRQPQHF. The CDR3 coding sequence is TGTGCCAGCAGCATCGCAGGGGGACTGCGTCAGCCCCAGCATTTT. The full variable domain, rest sourced from reference TRBV7-2 and TRBJ1-5, is GAGVSQSPSNKVTEKGKDVELRCDPISGHTALYWYRQSLGQGLEFLIYFQGNSAPDKSGLPSDRFSAERTGGSVSTLTIQRTQQEDSAVYLCASSIAGGLRQPQHFGDGTRLSIL.

With respect to this clone: This sample includes further DNA sequences coding for the same CDR3. The CDR3, as DNA: TGCGCCAGCAGCCAGGGGGGATCCTACGAGCAGTACTTC. The encoded protein is CASSQGGSYEQYF. This sequence joins TRBV4-1 and TRBJ2-7, with D perhaps matching TRBD2 (6 bases). This CDR3 is 13 amino acids long. V shed 3 bases and J shed 1 base, with 7 bases lying between them. Looked up from germline, CDR1 is MGHRA and CDR2 is YSYEKL.

This clone was detected many times. V usage is TRBV2 and J usage is TRBJ1-1; D perhaps matches TRBD1 (5 bases). Germline V lookup: CDR1 SNHLY, CDR2 FYNNEI. This CDR3 has 14 residues. V was shortened by 2 bases and J by 4 bases, with 11 bases between the two germline ends. The CDR3, as DNA: TGTGCCAGCAGTGAAATTCTAACAGGCACTGAAGCTTTCTTT. Residues: CASSEILTGTEAFF.

The genes are TRBV6-5 and TRBJ2-7, with 7 bases fitting TRBD2. J was trimmed by 3 bases and V by 0 bases; bases with no gene match: 8. Germline CDR1 MNHEY, CDR2 SVGAGI. This CDR3 has 16 amino acids. The CDR3 protein is CASSYSKLAGGYEQYF. Written as DNA, the CDR3 is TGTGCCAGCAGTTACTCGAAATTAGCGGGTGGCTACGAGCAGTACTTC.

The V call is TRBV11-3, the J call TRBJ2-3; D possibly corresponds to TRBD2 (5 bases). In germline, CDR1 is SGHNT, CDR2 YENEEA. This CDR3 is built from 14 residues. V lost 3 bases and J lost 0, with 7 bases in between. CDR3 nucleotides: TGTGCCAGCAGCTTTCGGGGAAGCACAGATACGCAGTATTTT. Its protein product is CASSFRGSTDTQYF.

V is TRBV6-5 and J is TRBJ2-1; the D gene is possibly TRBD2 (6 bases). The V end was cut by 0 bases, the J end by 9 bases, with 9 bases between. Germline V gene data show CDR1 as MNHEY and CDR2 as SVGAGI. The length of the CDR3 is 13 residues. The CDR3 protein is CASSYSGGIEQFF. CDR3 sequence (DNA): TGTGCCAGCAGTTACTCGGGAGGCATTGAGCAGTTCTTC.

This sequence joins TRBV27 and TRBJ1-2; D possibly corresponds to TRBD1 (5 bases). Germline CDR1 is MNHEY and CDR2 is SMNVEV (reference sequence). Trimming stripped 6 bases from V and 6 bases from J, with 17 bases between. This CDR3 region has 14 residues. The CDR3 DNA reads TGTGCCAGCAGGAACCGGGGTGGGACTGATGGCTACACCTTC. It specifies CASRNRGGTDGYTF.

The chain employs TRBV30 and TRBJ2-5; no reliable D call. The CDR3 totals 13 residues. Germline CDR1 reads GTSNPN; CDR2 reads SVGIG (reference sequence). Between the trimmed V and J ends, which lost 3 bases and 5 bases, there was a span of 13 bases. CDR3 DNA sequence: TGTGCCTGGAGGCGTAGTATTGTTGAGACCCAGTACTTC. It is translated as CAWRRSIVETQYF. Variable domain in full (rest from reference TRBV30 and TRBJ2-5): SQTIHQWPATLVQPVGSPLSLECTVEGTSNPNLYWYRQAAGRGLQLLFYSVGIGQISSEVPQNLSASRPQDRQFILSSKKLLLSDSGFYLCAWRRSIVETQYFGPGTRLLVL.

The chain links TRBV5-1 to TRBJ2-3; possibly TRBD2 for D (7 bases). The V gene's germline CDR1 is SGHRS and CDR2 YFSETQ. The CDR3 runs to 17 residues. Trimming took 3 bases from V and 3 from J, leaving 20 bases between them. This CDR3 is CASSSWGGAVETDTQYF. CDR3 coding DNA: TGCGCCAGCAGCTCCTGGGGGGGGGCGGTGGAGACAGATACGCAGTATTTT.

V and J are TRBV19 and TRBJ2-7, with 7 positions matching TRBD2. Unmatched junction bases numbered 6, after V lost 4 bases and J lost 3 bases. CDR3 length: 14 residues. Germline CDR1 and CDR2: LNHDA and SQIVND (reference sequence). CDR3 bases: TGTGCCAGTAGTACCTCACCGGGGGGCTACGAGCAGTACTTC. It encodes CASSTSPGGYEQYF.

A single count supports this clone. The chain links TRBV11-2 to TRBJ2-3; 7 bases are a match to TRBD2. Germline V CDR1 and CDR2: SGHAT, FQNNGV. The junction had 12 bases not matched to a gene; V was cut back by 2 bases and J by 4 bases. The CDR3 runs 17 residues. CDR3 in DNA: TGTGCCAGCAGCTTATGGGGGGAGGGCTCCAGGTCAGATACGCAGTATTTT. Protein: CASSLWGEGSRSDTQYF.

J is TRBJ1-4 and V is TRBV18, with D possibly being TRBD1 (5 bases). The ends were cut back, 5 bases at V and 4 bases at J, with 8 bases in the middle. There are 13 residues in the CDR3. CDR1 and CDR2 from the germline V gene are KGHSH and LQKENI. CDR3 in DNA: TGTGCCAGCTCAGAAAGGGGTAATGAAAAACTGTTTTTT. Its translation is CASSERGNEKLFF.

The V and J genes are TRBV21-1 and TRBJ1-2; the DNA was not compared with TRBD1, the D call given in the table. TRBV21-1 is a pseudogene. CDR3 length: 14 residues. This CDR3 reads CASSSHRGGYGYTF. The CDR3, as DNA: TGTGCCAGCAGCAGCCACAGGGGGGGCTATGGCTACACCTTC.

This clone was detected only a few times. This chain joins TRBV5-4 and TRBJ1-2; D possibly corresponds to TRBD1 (5 bases). The CDR3 is 13 amino acids. CDR1 and CDR2 from the germline V gene are SGHNT and YYREEE (reference sequence). The V end was cut by 4 bases, the J end by 8 bases, with 15 bases between. CDR3 nucleotide sequence: TGTGCCAGCAGCCGGGAGCACAGGCCCGGCTACACCTTC. This codes for CASSREHRPGYTF.

The rearrangement joins TRBV10-3 to TRBJ2-3; D unclear. Germline CDR1 and CDR2: ENHRY and SYGVKD. There are 13 residues in the CDR3. The V and J ends lost 3 bases and 4 bases respectively, with 8 bases between them. CDR3 in amino acids: CAISEGEADTQYF. DNA of the CDR3: TGTGCCATCAGTGAAGGAGAAGCAGATACGCAGTATTTT.

The genes are TRBV7-2 and TRBJ2-7, with a possible D match to TRBD1 (8 bases). There are 14 residues in the CDR3. Trimming took 5 bases from V and 4 from J, leaving 15 bases between them. CDR1 SGHTA and CDR2 FQGNSA come from the germline V gene. This chain's CDR3 is CASSLGQGGYEQYF. The DNA of the CDR3 is TGTGCCAGCAGCCTCGGACAGGGAGGGTACGAGCAGTACTTC.

The chain carries TRBV6-5 and TRBJ1-2; tentative D call: TRBD1 (6 bases). This CDR3 is built from 12 residues. Trimming took off 6 bases at V and 7 bases at J, with 12 bases between the two ends. From germline, CDR1 is MNHEY and CDR2 SVGAGI. The CDR3 sequence is CASRRGKTGYTF. In DNA, the CDR3 is TGTGCCAGCAGGAGGGGGAAGACTGGCTACACCTTC.

The chain recombines TRBV2 with TRBJ2-2, with a tentative D call TRBD2 (7 bases). The CDR3 is 15 amino acids. V gave up 6 bases and J gave up 3 bases, with 14 bases separating them. Germline lookup yields CDR1 SNHLY and CDR2 FYNNEI. The CDR3 region is CASSAAGAYTGELFF. In DNA, the CDR3 is TGTGCCAGCAGCGCCGCGGGGGCGTACACCGGGGAGCTGTTTTTT.

This clone was seen more than once but under ten times. The chain is built from TRBV15 and TRBJ1-1; D call uncertain. In germline, CDR1 is LNHNV, CDR2 YYDKDF (reference sequence). This CDR3 region has 16 residues. Trimming stripped 1 base from V and 1 base from J, with 13 bases between. The DNA for the CDR3 is TGTGCCACCAGCAGAGGCAGAGGGTTGGGGAACACTGAAGCTTTCTTT. Its protein product is CATSRGRGLGNTEAFF.

CDR3 in DNA: TGCGCCAGCAGCTTGGAAACTAGCGGGAGATCTTGGGCCCCCGGGGAGCTGTTTTTT. This sequence encodes CASSLETSGRSWAPGELFF. The chain joins TRBV5-1 to TRBJ2-2; 11 bases are shared with TRBD2. CDR1 is SGHRS and CDR2 is YFSETQ in the germline V gene. With V trimmed by 0 bases and J by 6 bases, 13 bases remained unmatched. The CDR3 is 19 amino acids.

The DNA of the CDR3 is TGTGCCAGCAGTTCCGCCGGGACAAATTACGAGCAGTACTTC. It yields the protein CASSSAGTNYEQYF. The rearrangement joins TRBV27 to TRBJ2-7; possible D gene TRBD1, 6 bases. Per germline, CDR1 MNHEY and CDR2 SMNVEV (reference sequence). V lost 4 bases and J 4 bases, leaving 14 bases between the germline ends. This CDR3 is built from 14 residues.

This clone was seen just once. In the same sample, other DNA sequences code for this CDR3. Written as DNA, the CDR3 is TGTGCCAGCTCAGAGCAAGAGACCCAGTACTTC. Amino acids: CASSEQETQYF. The V gene is TRBV18, the J gene TRBJ2-5; D gene ambiguous. The germline V and J ends were trimmed by 5 bases and 2 bases, with 3 bases remaining between them. Germline loops: CDR1 KGHSH, CDR2 LQKENI. The CDR3 has 11 amino acids.

The J gene is TRBJ2-7, the V gene TRBV27; D is perhaps TRBD1 (6 bases). Germline V lookup: CDR1 MNHEY, CDR2 SMNVEV (reference sequence). There are 14 residues in the CDR3. Between the trimmed V and J ends, which lost 6 bases and 6 bases, there was a span of 18 bases. The CDR3 DNA follows: TGTGCCAGCAGAGTACAGGGCCCTATGGGCGAGCAGTACTTC. Its translation: CASRVQGPMGEQYF.

The chain recombines TRBV6-5 with TRBJ2-7; 8 nucleotides match TRBD2. This CDR3 is 15 amino acids long. CDR1 and CDR2 (germline): MNHEY, SVGAGI. The ends lost 4 bases at V and 2 bases at J; junction bases unmatched: 7. DNA for the CDR3: TGTGCCAGCAGTTCCTTAGCGGGACATACCTACGAGCAGTACTTC. This sequence encodes CASSSLAGHTYEQYF.